This T cell receptor beta chain was recorded in a study of T cell repertoires in aging, cancer and after chemotherapy. TCR beta rearrangements were amplified from peripheral blood genomic DNA. Rearranged V-D-J TRB sequences were amplified with a mixed TRB-A/B primer pool. TCRdb re-derived calls from the multiplex PCR reads in MiXCR, one entry per CDR3 protein. The sample records 8,000 or so distinct CDR3 sequences, approximately 52% being singletons. CDR1 LNHDA and CDR2 SQIVND come from the germline V gene (reference sequence). Trimming shortened V by 4 bases and J by 0 bases, and 13 bases separated the two germline ends. This CDR3 is 15 amino acids long. Concerning this clonotype: Antigen: not known.

Study-wide results and caveats: In healthy donors, age-related TCR diversity loss mainly reflected lost richness. The repertoire data cannot show anything about immunological memory following chemotherapy. In each cancer cohort, median generation probability increased across chemotherapy, suggesting thymic output rebounded.

V usage is TRBV19 and J usage is TRBJ2-7; perhaps D is TRBD1 or TRBD2 (5 bases each). Sequencing used blood. The receptor was isolated from a human donor with a solid tumor. The CDR3 here is CASSTGRMSSYEQYF. In nucleotides, the CDR3 is TGTGCCAGTAGTACGGGACGGATGAGCTCCTACGAGCAGTACTTC.